This TCR beta chain came from a study of CD8+ T cells in alopecia areata. Study overall: The study gave tofacitinib for 6 to 18 months, then 6 months off drug.

Note on this clone: Its antigen remains unknown.

Extraction of RNA preceded its reverse transcription into cDNA, which served as the sequencing template. Some clones are missing from TCRdb's copy, which holds only in-frame ones; the method was immunoSEQ multiplex PCR. The table records some 180,000 clones, 50% to 65% of them present only once. Specified treatment: oral pan-JAK inhibitor, 5-10 mg twice daily. Study-level findings and limits: Many of the expanded lesional clones endured in scalp and blood while on tofacitinib. Higher clonality than in normal scalp was seen in lesional scalp, especially alopecia totalis/universalis.

Per germline, CDR1 SGHVS and CDR2 FNYEAQ. V gave up 5 bases and J gave up 7 bases, with 14 bases separating them. This CDR3 has 14 amino acids. This chain links TRBV7-6 with TRBJ2-2, with D possibly TRBD1 on 6 matching bases. The sample consisted of CD8+ T cells sorted from blood, taken at week 24, from a patient treated with tofacitinib. This receptor was identified in a human donor with alopecia areata. The CDR3 nucleotides are TGTGCCAGCAGCGTACAGGGTTTTCTCGGGGAGCTGTTTTTT. This codes for CASSVQGFLGELFF.